This is a list of T cell receptor beta chains from one sample in a study of T cells in localized non-small cell lung cancer. Sequenced by immunoSEQ multiplex PCR; TCRdb stores in-frame clones only, minus some. There are tens of thousands of clones in the sample; roughly 90% occur only once, and roughly 2.7% lies in the top ten. The specimen comprised peripheral blood, sampled before any cancer treatment. These receptors originate from a female donor at least 60 years old with stage I squamous cell lung carcinoma. Each CDR3 is given with its conserved first and last residue. The D gene is left open where the match is weak. Clone sizes are given selectively: once, few, many, or a class where the clone is expanded.

CASKDTGGLDTQYF	TGTGCCAGCAAGGATACGGGAGGGCTAGATACGCAGTATTTT	TRBD2	TRBV6-5	-	TRBJ2-3
CATSLMGRQETQYF	TGTGCCACCAGCCTAATGGGGAGACAAGAGACCCAGTACTTC	-	TRBV15	once	TRBJ2-5
CASSHLTGANTEAFF	TGTGCCAGCAGCCACCTCACAGGGGCGAACACTGAAGCTTTCTTT	TRBD1	TRBV14	-	TRBJ1-1
CASSRLATNEKLFF	TGTGCCAGCAGCCGCCTTGCAACTAATGAAAAACTGTTTTTT	-	TRBV7-2	-	TRBJ1-4
CASSLVAGEAYEQYF	TGCGCCAGCAGCCTCGTAGCGGGAGAAGCCTACGAGCAGTACTTC	TRBD2	TRBV4-3	-	TRBJ2-7
CASSQGRGSGYTF	TGCGCCAGCAGCCAAGGGAGAGGCTCTGGCTACACCTTC	-	TRBV4-1	-	TRBJ1-2
CASSSGGAGYNEQFF	TGTGCCAGCAGCTCGGGGGGAGCGGGCTACAATGAGCAGTTCTTC	TRBD2	TRBV13	-	TRBJ2-1
CASSDRLRETQYF	TGTGCCAGCAGCGATCGCCTACGGGAGACCCAGTACTTC	-	TRBV21-1	-	TRBJ2-5
CASSVPRLVQGETQYF	TGTGCCAGCAGCGTCCCGCGACTAGTGCAGGGAGAGACCCAGTACTTC	-	TRBV5-6	-	TRBJ2-5
CASSLDGPDGEAFF	TGTGCCAGCAGCTTAGATGGCCCGGACGGAGAAGCTTTCTTT	-	TRBV7-9	-	TRBJ1-1
CASSLSRLGTGAFLVGYGYTF	TGTGCCAGCAGCTTAAGTCGGTTGGGGACAGGGGCCTTTTTGGTAGGGTATGGCTACACCTTC	TRBD1	TRBV7-3	-	TRBJ1-2
CASSPGQGTYGYTF	TGTGCCAGCAGTCCGGGACAGGGGACTTATGGCTACACCTTC	TRBD1	TRBV6-4	-	TRBJ1-2
CASSLLGGYEQYF	TGTGCCAGCAGCTTACTTGGCGGCTACGAGCAGTACTTC	-	TRBV7-2	-	TRBJ2-7
CASSLVGEQFF	TGTGCCAGCAGCTTAGTAGGTGAGCAGTTCTTC	-	TRBV7-9	-	TRBJ2-1
CATSRDLTGGTDTQYF	TGTGCCACCAGCAGAGATCTGACAGGTGGGACAGATACGCAGTATTTT	-	TRBV15	-	TRBJ2-3
CASSLVTGTGSVPRAANYGYTF	TGTGCCAGCAGCTTAGTGACCGGGACAGGTAGTGTACCGCGAGCGGCTAACTATGGCTACACCTTC	TRBD1	TRBV7-6	-	TRBJ1-2
CASSFDWADYFLDEQYF	TGCGCCAGCAGCTTCGACTGGGCCGATTATTTCCTAGACGAGCAGTACTTC	-	TRBV5-1	once	TRBJ2-7
CASSEPASGSPDTQYF	TGTGCCAGCAGTGAACCGGCTAGCGGGAGTCCAGATACGCAGTATTTT	TRBD2	TRBV2	-	TRBJ2-3
CASSGAGTSNNEQFF	TGTGCCAGCAGCGGTGCCGGGACTTCAAACAATGAGCAGTTCTTC	-	TRBV5-4	-	TRBJ2-1
CASSWDGAAGNTIYF	TGTGCCAGCAGTTGGGACGGTGCGGCGGGAAACACCATATATTTT	-	TRBV27	-	TRBJ1-3
CSVARGRAAQETQYF	TGCAGCGTGGCCCGGGGGAGGGCTGCCCAAGAGACCCAGTACTTC	TRBD2	TRBV29-1	-	TRBJ2-5
CASSCLTETQYF	TGTGCCAGCAGTTGCCTCACAGAGACCCAGTACTTC	-	TRBV6-7	-	TRBJ2-5
CASSNSGTGAGYTF	TGCGCCAGCAGCAACTCCGGGACAGGGGCCGGCTACACCTTC	TRBD1	TRBV5-1	-	TRBJ1-2
CASSRQQETQYF	TGTGCCAGCAGTCGACAGCAAGAGACCCAGTACTTC	-	TRBV7-2	-	TRBJ2-5
CASSVEPGSVYPQHF	TGTGCCAGCAGCGTAGAACCGGGGTCGGTGTACCCCCAGCATTTT	-	TRBV9	-	TRBJ1-5
CASSQARGGVHNEQFF	TGTGCCAGCAGCCAAGCCCGGGGGGGGGTCCACAATGAGCAGTTCTTC	TRBD2	TRBV14	-	TRBJ2-1
CASSFGQAAKGYTF	TGTGCCAGCAGCTTTGGACAGGCCGCTAAAGGCTACACCTTC	TRBD1	TRBV11-2	-	TRBJ1-2
CASSLEPSGRYNEQFF	TGTGCCAGCAGCTTGGAGCCCAGCGGGAGGTACAATGAGCAGTTCTTC	TRBD2	TRBV5-5	-	TRBJ2-1
CASSLWVSEETQYF	TGTGCCAGCAGCTTATGGGTCTCCGAAGAGACCCAGTACTTC	-	TRBV5-6	-	TRBJ2-5
CASSPGTGKNTEAFF	TGTGCCAGCAGTCCTGGGACAGGGAAGAACACTGAAGCTTTCTTT	TRBD1	TRBV6-5	-	TRBJ1-1
CASRGGLSYEQYF	TGTGCCAGCAGAGGGGGACTCTCCTACGAGCAGTACTTC	-	TRBV27	-	TRBJ2-7
CASSSSGTGRTEAFF	TGTGCCAGCAGTTCATCCGGGACAGGGCGGACTGAAGCTTTCTTT	TRBD1	TRBV6-6	-	TRBJ1-1
CSVDAGSRETQYF	TGCAGCGTTGATGCCGGGAGCCGAGAGACCCAGTACTTC	-	TRBV29-1	-	TRBJ2-5
CASTVGTGIHEQYF	TGTGCCAGTACGGTCGGGACAGGGATACACGAGCAGTACTTC	TRBD1	TRBV19	-	TRBJ2-7
CAWTMLGGQPQHF	TGTGCCTGGACCATGCTAGGGGGGCAGCCCCAGCATTTT	-	TRBV30	-	TRBJ1-5
CASSIGRDTEAFF	TGTGCCAGTAGTATCGGCAGGGACACTGAAGCTTTCTTT	-	TRBV19	-	TRBJ1-1
CASSISGHSYEQYF	TGTGCCAGCAGCATTAGCGGACACTCCTACGAGCAGTACTTC	-	TRBV7-3	-	TRBJ2-7
CATKDGNSPLHF	TGTGCCACCAAAGACGGGAATTCACCCCTCCACTTT	-	TRBV25-1	few	TRBJ1-6
CSVEAQNNEQFF	TGCAGCGTTGAAGCACAGAACAATGAGCAGTTCTTC	-	TRBV29-1	-	TRBJ2-1
CASREGGLATAKNIQYF	TGTGCCAGCAGGGAGGGTGGACTAGCGACAGCCAAAAACATTCAGTACTTC	TRBD2	TRBV2	-	TRBJ2-4
CASTYGQGYEQYF	TGTGCCAGTACATACGGACAGGGCTACGAGCAGTACTTC	TRBD1	TRBV19	-	TRBJ2-7